This record concerns one T cell receptor (beta chain) sequence. The data belong to a study of blood T cell repertoires in COVID-19. This CDR3 has 14 residues. CDR1 and CDR2 (germline): MNHEY, SVGAGI. V was clipped by 6 bases and J by 3 bases; unmatched bases: 4. Participant-reported clinical history was the basis for cohort assignment. Original data processing: It was from reference gene primer amplification that nucleated cell counts were estimated. The assay was immunoSEQ multiplex PCR, and TCRdb's table has in-frame clones only and misses some. V, J and clone size were drawn from that table, and D and trimming were deduced from the DNA. The sample contains 400,000 to 550,000 clones, 87% of which appear only once.

This chain joins TRBV6-5 and TRBJ2-3; TRBD1 matches at 9 bases. The sequence was obtained from a woman aged 18-30 years with acute COVID-19. Sequenced input: PBMCs or T cells enriched from blood (not recorded which). This chain's CDR3 is CASRRGQGTDTQYF. In DNA form, the CDR3 reads TGTGCCAGCAGACGCGGACAGGGGACAGATACGCAGTATTTT.